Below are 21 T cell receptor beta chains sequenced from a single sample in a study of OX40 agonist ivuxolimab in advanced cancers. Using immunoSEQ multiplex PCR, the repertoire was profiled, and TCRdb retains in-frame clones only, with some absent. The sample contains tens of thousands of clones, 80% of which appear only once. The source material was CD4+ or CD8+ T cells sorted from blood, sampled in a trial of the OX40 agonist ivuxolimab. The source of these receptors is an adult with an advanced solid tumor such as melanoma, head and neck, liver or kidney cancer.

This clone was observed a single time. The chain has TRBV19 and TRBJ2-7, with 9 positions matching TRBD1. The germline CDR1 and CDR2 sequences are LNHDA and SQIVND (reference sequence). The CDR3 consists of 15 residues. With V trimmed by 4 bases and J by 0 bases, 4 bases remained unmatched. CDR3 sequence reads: CASSRRTGVSYEQYF. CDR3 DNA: TGTGCCAGTAGTAGGCGGACAGGGGTCTCCTACGAGCAGTACTTC.

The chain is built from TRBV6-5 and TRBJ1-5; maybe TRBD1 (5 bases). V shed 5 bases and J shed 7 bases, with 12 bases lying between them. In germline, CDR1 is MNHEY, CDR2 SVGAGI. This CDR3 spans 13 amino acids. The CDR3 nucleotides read TGTGCCAGCAGTCCTAACAGGAACCAGCCCCAGCATTTT. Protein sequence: CASSPNRNQPQHF.

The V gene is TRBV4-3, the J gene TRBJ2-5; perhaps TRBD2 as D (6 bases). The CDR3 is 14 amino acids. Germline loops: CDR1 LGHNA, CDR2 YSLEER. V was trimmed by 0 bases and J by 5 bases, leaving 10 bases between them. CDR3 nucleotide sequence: TGCGCCAGCAGCCAAGAATGGAGCGGGGAGACCCAGTACTTC. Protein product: CASSQEWSGETQYF.

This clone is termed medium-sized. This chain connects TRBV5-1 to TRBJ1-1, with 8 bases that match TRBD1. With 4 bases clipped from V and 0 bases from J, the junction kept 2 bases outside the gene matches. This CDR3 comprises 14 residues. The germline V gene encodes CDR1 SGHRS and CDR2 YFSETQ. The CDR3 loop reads CASSRTGMNTEAFF. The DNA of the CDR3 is TGCGCCAGCAGCAGGACAGGGATGAACACTGAAGCTTTCTTT.

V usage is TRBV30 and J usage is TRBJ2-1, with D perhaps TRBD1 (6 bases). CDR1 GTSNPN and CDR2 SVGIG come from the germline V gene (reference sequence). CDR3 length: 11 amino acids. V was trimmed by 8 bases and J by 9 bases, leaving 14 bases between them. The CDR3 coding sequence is TGTGCCGGAAACAGGGACGGTGAGCAGTTCTTC. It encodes CAGNRDGEQFF.

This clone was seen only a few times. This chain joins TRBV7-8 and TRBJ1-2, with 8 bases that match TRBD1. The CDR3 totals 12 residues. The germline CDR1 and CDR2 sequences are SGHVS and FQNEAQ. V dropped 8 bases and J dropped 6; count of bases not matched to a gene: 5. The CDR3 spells CASGLQGDGYTF. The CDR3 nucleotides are TGTGCCAGCGGTTTACAGGGGGATGGCTACACCTTC.

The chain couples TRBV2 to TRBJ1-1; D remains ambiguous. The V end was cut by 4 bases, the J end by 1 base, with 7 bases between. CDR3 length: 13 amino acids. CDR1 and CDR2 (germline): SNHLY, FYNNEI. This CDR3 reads CASSVTENTEAFF. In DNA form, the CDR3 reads TGTGCCAGCAGTGTTACCGAGAACACTGAAGCTTTCTTT. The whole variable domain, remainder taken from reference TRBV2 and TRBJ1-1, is EPEVTQTPSHQVTQMGQEVILRCVPISNHLYFYWYRQILGQKVEFLVSFYNNEISEKSEIFDDQFSVERPDGSNFTLKIRSTKLEDSAMYFCASSVTENTEAFFGQGTRLTVV.

CDR3 nucleotides: TGCGCCAGCAGCGCGGGACGGAGCTCCTACAATGAGCAGTTCTTC. This gives the protein CASSAGRSSYNEQFF. V is TRBV5-1 and J is TRBJ2-1; weak D call: TRBD2 (6 bases). The length of the CDR3 is 15 residues. Germline lookup yields CDR1 SGHRS and CDR2 YFSETQ. The V gene lost 4 bases and the J gene lost 0 bases, with 11 bases spanning the gap.

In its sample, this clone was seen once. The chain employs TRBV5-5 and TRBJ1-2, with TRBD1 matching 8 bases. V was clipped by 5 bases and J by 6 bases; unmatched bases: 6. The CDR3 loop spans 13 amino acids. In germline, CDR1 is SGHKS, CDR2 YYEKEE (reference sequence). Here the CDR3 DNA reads TGTGCCAGCAGACCAGGACAGGGAGATGGCTACACCTTC. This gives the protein CASRPGQGDGYTF. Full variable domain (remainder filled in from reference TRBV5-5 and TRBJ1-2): DAGVTQSPTHLIKTRGQQVTLRCSPISGHKSVSWYQQVLGQGPQFIFQYYEKEERGRGNFPDRFSARQFPNYSSELNVNALLLGDSALYLCASRPGQGDGYTFGSGTRLTVV.

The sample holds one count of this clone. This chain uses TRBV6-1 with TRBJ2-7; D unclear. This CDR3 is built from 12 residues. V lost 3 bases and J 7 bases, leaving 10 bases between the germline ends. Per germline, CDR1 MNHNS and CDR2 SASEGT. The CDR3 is CASSDHYLEQYF. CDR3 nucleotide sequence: TGTGCCAGCAGTGACCACTATTTGGAGCAGTACTTC.

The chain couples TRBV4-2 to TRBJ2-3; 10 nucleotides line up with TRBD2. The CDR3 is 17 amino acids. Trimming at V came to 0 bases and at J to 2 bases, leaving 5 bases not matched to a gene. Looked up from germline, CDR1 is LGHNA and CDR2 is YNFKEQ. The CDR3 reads CASSQEVLAGNTDTQYF. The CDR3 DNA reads TGTGCCAGCAGCCAAGAGGTACTAGCGGGAAACACAGATACGCAGTATTTT.

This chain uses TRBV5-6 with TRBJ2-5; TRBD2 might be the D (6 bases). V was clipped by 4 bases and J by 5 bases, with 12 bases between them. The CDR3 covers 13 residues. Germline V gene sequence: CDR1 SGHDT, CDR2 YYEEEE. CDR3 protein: CASSVSGVETQYF. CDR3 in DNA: TGTGCCAGCAGCGTCTCGGGAGTGGAGACCCAGTACTTC.

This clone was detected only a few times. The CDR3 loop is CATSITSGRAKNTGELFF. In nucleotides, the CDR3 is TGTGCCACCAGCATAACTAGCGGGAGGGCCAAGAACACCGGGGAGCTGTTTTTT. The gene calls are TRBV15 and TRBJ2-2; 13 bases match TRBD2. Trimming removed 4 bases from V and 1 base from J; junction bases left unmatched: 6. The CDR3 runs 18 residues. From germline, CDR1 is LNHNV and CDR2 YYDKDF (reference sequence).

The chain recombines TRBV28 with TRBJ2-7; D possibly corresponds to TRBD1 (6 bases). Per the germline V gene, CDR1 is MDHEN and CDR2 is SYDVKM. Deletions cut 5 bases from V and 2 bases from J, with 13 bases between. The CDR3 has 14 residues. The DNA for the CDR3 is TGTGCCAGCAGTGGGTCCAACAGGGCCTACGAGCAGTACTTC. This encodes CASSGSNRAYEQYF.

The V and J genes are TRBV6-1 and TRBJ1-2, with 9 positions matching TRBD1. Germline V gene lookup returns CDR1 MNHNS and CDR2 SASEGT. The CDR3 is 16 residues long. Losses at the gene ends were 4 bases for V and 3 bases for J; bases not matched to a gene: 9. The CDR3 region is CASSVLQGAWDYGYTF. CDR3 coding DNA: TGTGCCAGCAGTGTACTACAGGGGGCTTGGGACTATGGCTACACCTTC.

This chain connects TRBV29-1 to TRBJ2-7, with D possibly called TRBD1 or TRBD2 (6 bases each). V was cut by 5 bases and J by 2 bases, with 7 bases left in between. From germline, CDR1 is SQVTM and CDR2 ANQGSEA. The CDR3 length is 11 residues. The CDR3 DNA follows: TGCAGCGTTAGGGGGGCCTACGAGCAGTACTTC. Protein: CSVRGAYEQYF.

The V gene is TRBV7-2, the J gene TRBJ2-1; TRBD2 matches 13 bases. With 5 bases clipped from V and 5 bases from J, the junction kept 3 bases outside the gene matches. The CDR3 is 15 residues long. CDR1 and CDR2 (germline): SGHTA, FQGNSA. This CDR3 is CASSLGLAGNNEQFF. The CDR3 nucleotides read TGTGCCAGCAGCCTGGGACTAGCGGGAAACAATGAGCAGTTCTTC.

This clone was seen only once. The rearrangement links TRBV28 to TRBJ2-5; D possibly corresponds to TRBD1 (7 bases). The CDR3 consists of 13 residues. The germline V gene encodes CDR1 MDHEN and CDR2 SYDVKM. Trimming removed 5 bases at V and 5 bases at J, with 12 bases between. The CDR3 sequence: CASSGGGAETQYF. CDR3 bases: TGTGCCAGCAGTGGAGGGGGCGCTGAGACCCAGTACTTC.

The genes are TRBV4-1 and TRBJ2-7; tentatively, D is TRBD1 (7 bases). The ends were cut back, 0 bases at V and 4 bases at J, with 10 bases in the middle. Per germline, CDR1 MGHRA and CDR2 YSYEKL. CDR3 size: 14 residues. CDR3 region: CASSQDPGGYEQYF. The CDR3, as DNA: TGCGCCAGCAGCCAAGATCCAGGGGGGTACGAGCAGTACTTC.

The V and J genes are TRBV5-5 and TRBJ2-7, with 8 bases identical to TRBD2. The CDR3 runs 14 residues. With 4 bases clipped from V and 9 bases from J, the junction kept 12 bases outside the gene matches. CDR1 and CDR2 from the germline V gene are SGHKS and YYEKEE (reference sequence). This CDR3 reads CASSTGLDHPVQYF. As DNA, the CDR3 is TGTGCCAGCAGCACGGGACTAGACCATCCCGTGCAGTACTTC.

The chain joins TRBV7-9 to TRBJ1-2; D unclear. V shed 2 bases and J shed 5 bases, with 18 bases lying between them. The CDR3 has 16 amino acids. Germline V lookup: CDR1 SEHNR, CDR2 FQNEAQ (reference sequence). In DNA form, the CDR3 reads TGTGCCAGCAGCTTATGGACGGGCACAGACCGATATGGCTACACCTTC. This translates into CASSLWTGTDRYGYTF.